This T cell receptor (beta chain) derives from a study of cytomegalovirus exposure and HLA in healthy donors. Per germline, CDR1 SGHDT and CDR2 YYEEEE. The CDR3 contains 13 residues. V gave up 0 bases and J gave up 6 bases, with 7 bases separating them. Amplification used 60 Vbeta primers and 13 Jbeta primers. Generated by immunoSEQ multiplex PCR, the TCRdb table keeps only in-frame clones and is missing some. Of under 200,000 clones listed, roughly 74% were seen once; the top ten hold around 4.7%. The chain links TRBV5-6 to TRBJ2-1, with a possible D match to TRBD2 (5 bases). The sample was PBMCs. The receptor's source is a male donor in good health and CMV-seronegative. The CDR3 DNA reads TGTGCCAGCAGCTTGGGGACTCCCAATGAGCAGTTCTTC. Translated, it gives CASSLGTPNEQFF.